Below are 29 T cell receptor beta chains sequenced from a single sample in a study of blood T cell repertoires in COVID-19. Method: immunoSEQ multiplex PCR; TCRdb's copy keeps in-frame clones and lacks some. The sample holds 250,000 to 350,000 clones, 75% to 90% seen once. Material for sequencing was peripheral blood. These receptor sequences come from a woman in her forties or fifties who had recovered from COVID-19.

The chain couples TRBV9 to TRBJ2-7; a weak D match, TRBD2 (5 bases). This CDR3 spans 15 amino acids. Germline CDR1 and CDR2: SGDLS and YYNGEE. Trimming removed 0 bases from V and 6 bases from J, with 16 bases in between. For the CDR3, the DNA is TGTGCCAGCAGCGTAGGGCCACGGAGGAGTAGCGAGCAGTACTTC. It codes for CASSVGPRRSSEQYF.

The CDR3 sequence is CASSGGQGQETQYF. The CDR3 DNA follows: TGCGCCAGCAGCGGGGGACAGGGCCAAGAGACCCAGTACTTC. V gene TRBV5-1 combines with J gene TRBJ2-5; 9 bases match TRBD1. Germline V CDR1 and CDR2: SGHRS, YFSETQ. V dropped 4 bases and J dropped 1; count of bases not matched to a gene: 2. CDR3 length: 14 amino acids.

The chain recombines TRBV27 with TRBJ1-1; possibly TRBD1 for D (6 bases). Looked up from germline, CDR1 is MNHEY and CDR2 is SMNVEV (reference sequence). The V and J ends lost 6 bases and 0 bases respectively, with 11 bases between them. The CDR3 covers 14 residues. The CDR3 sequence is CASRIGGMNTEAFF. The CDR3 region has the DNA TGTGCCAGCAGGATTGGGGGCATGAACACTGAAGCTTTCTTT.

The chain combines TRBV11-2 with TRBJ2-1, with 11 positions matching TRBD2. Germline values: CDR1 SGHAT, CDR2 FQNNGV. V shed 0 bases, J shed 6 bases, and the junction held 7 bases outside the gene matches. The CDR3 is 17 residues long. This chain's CDR3 is CASSLDGLAGGSNEQFF. The CDR3 coding sequence is TGTGCCAGCAGCTTAGATGGGCTAGCGGGGGGAAGCAATGAGCAGTTCTTC.

This sequence joins TRBV5-8 and TRBJ2-1, with D perhaps matching TRBD2 (6 bases). The CDR3 spans 15 residues. CDR1 is SGHTS, CDR2 YDEGEE, per germline. Deletions cut 4 bases from V and 1 base from J, with 12 bases between. This CDR3 reads CASSLSGLSYNEQFF. CDR3 bases: TGTGCCAGCAGCCTCAGCGGGCTTTCCTACAATGAGCAGTTCTTC.

This clone has only one observation. The J gene is TRBJ1-1, the V gene TRBV6-2 or TRBV6-3; tentatively, D is TRBD1 (6 bases). The germline V and J ends were trimmed by 6 bases and 5 bases, with 13 bases remaining between them. CDR3 length equals 13 residues. Per the germline V gene, CDR1 is MNHEY and CDR2 is SVGEGT. The CDR3 here is CASSPGGHTEAFF. CDR3 in DNA: TGTGCCAGCAGCCCGGGGGGGCATACTGAAGCTTTCTTT.

This sequence joins TRBV7-2 and TRBJ1-5, with D possibly being TRBD1 (5 bases). Trimming left V 11 bases short and J 9 bases short, with 23 bases between. Germline V gene lookup returns CDR1 SGHTA and CDR2 FQGNSA. This CDR3 is built from 14 residues. CDR3 nucleotide sequence: TGTGCCCCTCCTGAGCGCGTGGAGGGGTCGCCCCAGCATTTT. It codes for CAPPERVEGSPQHF. Full variable domain (outside the CDR3, taken from reference TRBV7-2 and TRBJ1-5): GAGVSQSPSNKVTEKGKDVELRCDPISGHTALYWYRQSLGQGLEFLIYFQGNSAPDKSGLPSDRFSAERTGGSVSTLTIQRTQQEDSAVYLCAPPERVEGSPQHFGDGTRLSIL.

The chain couples TRBV7-3 to TRBJ2-3, with D unclear. The CDR3 covers 16 residues. Per the germline V gene, CDR1 is SGHTA and CDR2 is FQGTGA. V was shortened by 5 bases and J by 2 bases, with 17 bases between the two germline ends. CDR3 coding DNA: TGTGCCAGCAGCCCCTATCGACATTCCGACACAGATACGCAGTATTTT. This gives the protein CASSPYRHSDTDTQYF. Full variable domain (remainder filled in from reference TRBV7-3 and TRBJ2-3): GAGVSQTPSNKVTEKGKYVELRCDPISGHTALYWYRQSLGQGPEFLIYFQGTGAADDSGLPNDRFFAVRPEGSVSTLKIQRTERGDSAVYLCASSPYRHSDTDTQYFGPGTRLTVL.

The V and J genes are TRBV19 and TRBJ2-5, with D possibly matching TRBD1 (6 bases). The germline V gene has CDR1 LNHDA and CDR2 SQIVND (reference sequence). Deletions cut 10 bases from V and 3 bases from J, with 18 bases between. This CDR3 region has 14 residues. In DNA form, the CDR3 reads TGTGCCACTGACCAGGGGTCAGGGGAAGAGACCCAGTACTTC. It specifies CATDQGSGEETQYF.

The chain links TRBV6-5 to TRBJ1-1; D is unclear. CDR1 is MNHEY and CDR2 is SVGAGI in the germline V gene. V shed 4 bases and J shed 1 base, with 10 bases lying between them. The CDR3 sequence is 14 residues long. CDR3 protein: CASSFSPGNTEAFF. The CDR3 coding sequence is TGTGCCAGCAGTTTCTCACCAGGGAACACTGAAGCTTTCTTT.

The CDR3 DNA is TGTGCCAGCAGTTACCTGGACAGCTGGTCTAACTATGGCTACACCTTC. It yields the protein CASSYLDSWSNYGYTF. The rearrangement links TRBV6-2 or TRBV6-3 to TRBJ1-2, with a tentative D call TRBD1 (6 bases). CDR3 length: 16 amino acids. The V gene's germline CDR1 is MNHEY and CDR2 SVGEGT. Trimming cost V 2 bases and J 0 bases, with 13 bases left between them.

The rearrangement links TRBV30 to TRBJ2-7; 8 nucleotides line up with TRBD1. Losses at the gene ends were 5 bases for V and 1 base for J; bases not matched to a gene: 10. The CDR3 is 15 residues long. CDR1 and CDR2 (germline): GTSNPN, SVGIG (reference sequence). The CDR3 loop is CAWGNGQGRSYEQYF. As DNA, the CDR3 is TGTGCCTGGGGGAACGGACAGGGAAGGTCCTACGAGCAGTACTTC.

V is TRBV30 and J is TRBJ1-2; TRBD1 aligns across 11 bases. Germline-derived CDR1 and CDR2 are GTSNPN and SVGIG (reference sequence). CDR3 length: 14 amino acids. V dropped 0 bases and J dropped 7; count of bases not matched to a gene: 4. CDR3 in amino acids: CAWSVKGQGVGYTF. The CDR3 DNA reads TGTGCCTGGAGTGTAAAGGGACAGGGGGTTGGCTACACCTTC.

V gene TRBV27 combines with J gene TRBJ1-1; 7 bases are shared with TRBD1. The CDR3 runs to 16 residues. With 5 bases clipped from V and 1 base from J, the junction kept 10 bases outside the gene matches. The germline CDR1 and CDR2 sequences are MNHEY and SMNVEV (reference sequence). CDR3: CASSLLGTDRNTEAFF. As DNA, the CDR3 is TGTGCCAGCAGTCTACTCGGGACAGACAGGAACACTGAAGCTTTCTTT.

This clone is a singleton in its sample. The chain joins TRBV7-3 to TRBJ2-3; 13 nucleotides line up with TRBD2. Germline CDR1 reads SGHTA; CDR2 reads FQGTGA. J gave up 15 bases and V 5 bases, and 8 bases lay outside the gene matches. The CDR3 is made up of 13 amino acids. The DNA of the CDR3 is TGTGCCAGCAGCCAATTAGGACTAGCGGGAGTTTATTTT. Translated, it gives CASSQLGLAGVYF.

J is TRBJ1-4 and V is TRBV28; the D is unclear. Germline V gives CDR1 MDHEN, CDR2 SYDVKM. This CDR3 has 12 residues. V lost 5 bases and J 11 bases, leaving 12 bases between the germline ends. This chain's CDR3 is CASSLGSGKLFF. The CDR3 DNA follows: TGTGCCAGCAGTCTTGGCTCTGGCAAACTGTTTTTT. Complete variable domain (other parts from reference TRBV28 and TRBJ1-4): DVKVTQSSRYLVKRTGEKVFLECVQDMDHENMFWYRQDPGLGLRLIYFSYDVKMKEKGDIPEGYSVSREKKERFSLILESASTNQTSMYLCASSLGSGKLFFGSGTQLSVL.

In DNA form, the CDR3 reads TGCGCCAGCAGCTTGGGAGTCGCAGGGGGTTTTAACACTGAAGCTTTCTTT. As protein: CASSLGVAGGFNTEAFF. The chain combines TRBV5-1 with TRBJ1-1, with 7 bases that match TRBD1. In germline, CDR1 is SGHRS, CDR2 YFSETQ. CDR3 length equals 17 residues. V lost 0 bases and J lost 2; bases outside the gene matches: 10.

V usage is TRBV4-1 and J usage is TRBJ2-2; D is undetermined. Trimming took off 3 bases at V and 7 bases at J, with 15 bases between the two ends. There are 15 residues in the CDR3. Germline CDR1 is MGHRA and CDR2 is YSYEKL. DNA of the CDR3: TGCGCCAGCAGCCAGGCGGCTAGTGGTAACGGGGAGCTGTTTTTT. Encoded protein: CASSQAASGNGELFF.

This chain uses TRBV5-1 with TRBJ2-7; tentative D call: TRBD1 (6 bases). The V end lost 0 bases, the J end lost 7 bases, and 20 bases lay between the germline ends. Germline V gene sequence: CDR1 SGHRS, CDR2 YFSETQ. CDR3 length equals 16 residues. The CDR3 region is CASSLGRQVIGYEQYF. Here the CDR3 DNA reads TGCGCCAGCAGCTTGGGTCGACAGGTCATCGGGTATGAGCAGTACTTC.

This clone was seen only a few times. V is TRBV30 and J is TRBJ2-7, with 8 positions matching TRBD2. This CDR3 is built from 13 residues. V lost 0 bases and J lost 9; bases outside the gene matches: 7. Germline V lookup: CDR1 GTSNPN, CDR2 SVGIG (reference sequence). The CDR3, as DNA: TGTGCCTGGAGTGTAACGGGAGGGGGAGGGCAGTACTTC. It is translated as CAWSVTGGGGQYF.

The chain recombines TRBV4-2 with TRBJ2-1, with D hard to call. CDR1 LGHNA and CDR2 YNFKEQ come from the germline V gene. The CDR3 is made up of 13 amino acids. V shed 0 bases and J shed 7 bases, with 7 bases lying between them. CDR3 residues: CASSQDLRNEQFF. The CDR3 DNA reads as TGTGCCAGCAGCCAAGACTTACGGAATGAGCAGTTCTTC.

This clone was counted between two and nine times. Other DNA sequences in the same sample also yield this CDR3. The chain couples TRBV27 to TRBJ2-7; D might be TRBD1 (5 bases). The germline V gene has CDR1 MNHEY and CDR2 SMNVEV (reference sequence). The length of the CDR3 is 16 residues. The V end was cut by 2 bases, the J end by 0 bases, with 14 bases between. The CDR3 DNA reads TGTGCCAGCAGTTTAGTAGCAGGGTCCAGCTCCTACGAGCAGTACTTC. Translation: CASSLVAGSSSYEQYF.

The chain is built from TRBV9 and TRBJ1-1, with 8 bases identical to TRBD1. The CDR3 runs 14 residues. Per germline, CDR1 SGDLS and CDR2 YYNGEE. After removal of 4 bases from V and 0 bases from J, the junction contained 2 bases not matched to a gene. The CDR3 coding sequence is TGTGCCAGCAGCCTGACAGGGGTGAACACTGAAGCTTTCTTT. It is translated as CASSLTGVNTEAFF.

This rearrangement joins TRBV5-1 to TRBJ2-2, with D maybe TRBD1 (6 bases). This CDR3 is built from 14 residues. The germline gives CDR1 SGHRS, CDR2 YFSETQ. V lost 4 bases and J lost 4, with 11 bases in between. CDR3 in amino acids: CASSRPDSTGELFF. The CDR3 bases are TGCGCCAGCAGCAGGCCGGACAGCACCGGGGAGCTGTTTTTT.

The chain recombines TRBV28 with TRBJ1-1, with D unresolved. Per the germline V gene, CDR1 is MDHEN and CDR2 is SYDVKM. V gave up 7 bases and J gave up 4 bases, with 13 bases separating them. CDR3 length: 13 residues. Written as DNA, the CDR3 is TGTGCCAGCACCTCTTTTTGGGCCACTGAAGCTTTCTTT. Translated: CASTSFWATEAFF.

V is TRBV7-2 and J is TRBJ1-5; D possibly corresponds to TRBD1 (6 bases). V was clipped by 1 base and J by 5 bases, with 12 bases between them. The germline V gene has CDR1 SGHTA and CDR2 FQGNSA. The CDR3 has 15 residues. The CDR3 region has the DNA TGTGCCAGCAGCTTAGATCGGGGGGCATATCAGCCCCAGCATTTT. It is translated as CASSLDRGAYQPQHF.

V is TRBV7-9 and J is TRBJ2-2, with D maybe TRBD1 (6 bases). The CDR3 length is 15 residues. V was pared by 6 bases and J by 3 bases, with 14 bases between. Germline V gene lookup returns CDR1 SEHNR and CDR2 FQNEAQ (reference sequence). CDR3 coding DNA: TGTGCCAGCAGTTTTTCCTCAGGGGACACCGGGGAGCTGTTTTTT. Translating it yields CASSFSSGDTGELFF. Variable domain in full (rest from reference TRBV7-9 and TRBJ2-2): DTGVSQNPRHKITKRGQNVTFRCDPISEHNRLYWYRQTLGQGPEFLTYFQNEAQLEKSRLLSDRFSAERPKGSFSTLEIQRTEQGDSAMYLCASSFSSGDTGELFFGEGSRLTVL.

On this clone: The sample contains more than one DNA sequence encoding this CDR3. The CDR3 DNA sequence: TGTGCCAGCAGTAGTCAGGGTGGCACTGAAGCTTTCTTT. Translating it yields CASSSQGGTEAFF. The chain combines TRBV7-3 with TRBJ1-1; TRBD1 is a possible D gene (5 bases). The ends were cut back, 6 bases at V and 4 bases at J, with 12 bases in the middle. Germline lookup yields CDR1 SGHTA and CDR2 FQGTGA. The CDR3 sequence is 13 residues long.

The chain employs TRBV28 and TRBJ2-5; TRBD2 aligns across 12 bases. The CDR3 is 13 amino acids. Germline assignment: CDR1 MDHEN and CDR2 SYDVKM. The trim removed 10 bases at V and 5 bases at J, leaving 5 bases unmatched. The CDR3 DNA reads as TGTGCCACCGGACTAGCGGGATGGGAGACCCAGTACTTC. Translation gives CATGLAGWETQYF.